This T cell receptor (beta chain) originates from a study of blood T cells in healthy people across ages. Study-wide results and limits: Investigators viewed diversity estimates from one million T cells as underestimates, the study reported.

The CDR3 runs 14 residues. Germline-derived CDR1 and CDR2 are SNHLY and FYNNEI. Losses at the gene ends were 4 bases for V and 2 bases for J; bases not matched to a gene: 4. This clonotype was detected only a few times. The antigen is unknown. Combining a sample-barcoded 5' primer with a J-beta primer mix, a second PCR ran for 7 to 11 cycles. TCRdb reanalysed the 5' RACE reads using MiXCR and keeps one entry per CDR3 protein. The sample lists 1.5 million to 2 million distinct CDR3 sequences; roughly 27% were seen once. The receptor was isolated from a woman in her thirties in good health. The chain links TRBV2 to TRBJ2-7, with TRBD1 matching 8 bases. Sequencing was performed on blood. The CDR3, as DNA: TGTGCCAGCAGTGGAGGGACAGGAGCCTACGAGCAGTACTTC. As protein: CASSGGTGAYEQYF. The full variable domain, in which reference TRBV2 and TRBJ2-7 provide the parts outside the CDR3, is EPEVTQTPSHQVTQMGQEVILRCVPISNHLYFYWYRQILGQKVEFLVSFYNNEISEKSEIFDDQFSVERPDGSNFTLKIRSTKLEDSAMYFCASSGGTGAYEQYFGPGTRLTVT.